This entry lists 23 T cell receptor beta chains sequenced from one sample in a study of cytomegalovirus exposure and HLA in healthy donors. Vbeta (60) and Jbeta (13) primers were used in the PCR. The data were produced by immunoSEQ multiplex PCR, yet TCRdb's version contains in-frame clones alone and is incomplete. This sample has about 160,000 clones; approximately 85% occur once, and the top ten carry about 2%. Sample: PBMCs. The source of these receptors is a man between 18 and 35 years old in good health and CMV-seropositive.

The V and J genes are TRBV5-4 and TRBJ1-1; 8 bases align to TRBD1. The junction had 2 bases not matched to a gene; V was cut back by 3 bases and J by 1 base. Germline lookup yields CDR1 SGHNT and CDR2 YYREEE (reference sequence). The CDR3 has 14 residues. CDR3 DNA sequence: TGTGCCAGCAGCTGGGGACAGGCGAACACTGAAGCTTTCTTT. Residues: CASSWGQANTEAFF.

The V call is TRBV6-5, the J call TRBJ2-7; 8 bases map to TRBD1. Germline-derived CDR1 and CDR2 are MNHEY and SVGAGI. V shed 7 bases and J 4 bases; nucleotides not matched to a gene: 9. There are 14 residues in the CDR3. CDR3 protein: CASILHRGSYEQYF. The CDR3 bases are TGTGCCAGCATCCTGCACAGGGGGTCATACGAGCAGTACTTC.

This clone appeared a single time. The chain links TRBV7-9 to TRBJ1-2; weak D call: TRBD1 (6 bases). Per germline, CDR1 SEHNR and CDR2 FQNEAQ (reference sequence). The V end lost 7 bases, the J end lost 8 bases, and 11 bases lay between the germline ends. This CDR3 comprises 11 residues. Here the CDR3 reads CASNRVGGYTF. The CDR3 DNA is TGTGCCAGCAACAGGGTAGGAGGCTACACCTTC.

The chain links TRBV7-8 to TRBJ1-6, with no clear D. The V gene's germline CDR1 is SGHVS and CDR2 FQNEAQ. Trimming removed 1 base from V and 10 bases from J, with 20 bases in between. The CDR3 has 17 amino acids. CDR3 region: CASSLVPWPAVWSPLHF. In DNA form, the CDR3 reads TGTGCCAGCAGCTTAGTTCCGTGGCCCGCCGTATGGTCACCCCTCCACTTT.

The chain links TRBV5-6 to TRBJ2-1, with 11 bases aligning to TRBD2. Trimming took 4 bases from V and 0 from J; bases not matched to a gene: 6. The CDR3 consists of 17 residues. Per germline, CDR1 SGHDT and CDR2 YYEEEE. The CDR3 region has the DNA TGTGCCAGCAGCGCGTTGGGACTAGCGGACTCCTACAATGAGCAGTTCTTC. It specifies CASSALGLADSYNEQFF.

V usage is TRBV6-5 and J usage is TRBJ1-1; D not resolved. The germline V gene has CDR1 MNHEY and CDR2 SVGAGI. This CDR3 is 13 amino acids long. Trimming took off 2 bases at V and 4 bases at J, with 8 bases between the two ends. The CDR3 sequence: CASSYEATTEAFF. The CDR3 coding sequence is TGTGCCAGCAGTTACGAGGCCACCACTGAAGCTTTCTTT.

The chain recombines TRBV10-3 with TRBJ1-5; no firm D call. The CDR3 length is 15 residues. Germline assignment: CDR1 ENHRY and CDR2 SYGVKD. The ends were cut back, 2 bases at V and 2 bases at J, with 10 bases in the middle. The CDR3 DNA is TGTGCCATCAGTGAGGGCGGGTGGGGCAATCAGCCCCAGCATTTT. Encoded protein: CAISEGGWGNQPQHF.

The rearrangement links TRBV11-2 to TRBJ2-7, with a weak D call TRBD1 (5 bases). This CDR3 is 13 amino acids long. Per the germline V gene, CDR1 is SGHAT and CDR2 is FQNNGV. V was cut by 8 bases and J by 4 bases, with 15 bases left in between. Here the CDR3 reads CASSLLGAYEQYF. The DNA of the CDR3 is TGTGCCAGCTCCCTACTTGGGGCATACGAGCAGTACTTC.

The CDR3 DNA sequence: TGCGCCAGCAGTCTGGGACAGGGCGACACCGGGGAGCTGTTTTTT. The encoded protein is CASSLGQGDTGELFF. The chain uses TRBV5-1 and TRBJ2-2, with 9 bases lining up with TRBD1. The CDR3 is made up of 15 amino acids. CDR1 and CDR2 from the germline V gene are SGHRS and YFSETQ. Trimming took 5 bases from V and 3 from J; bases not matched to a gene: 5.

This clone was seen a few times. The chain combines TRBV29-1 with TRBJ1-3; D is undetermined. The ends were cut back, 6 bases at V and 0 bases at J, with 12 bases in the middle. CDR3 length equals 14 residues. Germline CDR1 is SQVTM and CDR2 is ANQGSEA. CDR3 nucleotides: TGCAGCGTCGCGACATCGAGCTCTGGAAACACCATATATTTT. Translated, it gives CSVATSSSGNTIYF.

This clone was recorded once. The rearrangement joins TRBV6-5 to TRBJ1-6; D may be TRBD1 (6 bases). The CDR3 contains 14 residues. Germline CDR1 is MNHEY and CDR2 is SVGAGI. V was shortened by 8 bases and J by 6 bases, with 14 bases between the two germline ends. CDR3 DNA: TGTGCCAGCGGACGGGACATCCTTAATTCACCCCTCCACTTT. Translation gives CASGRDILNSPLHF.

V and J are TRBV18 and TRBJ1-4; D ambiguous. This CDR3 comprises 13 residues. V lost 1 base and J 8 bases, leaving 8 bases between the germline ends. Germline V lookup: CDR1 KGHSH, CDR2 LQKENI. The CDR3, as DNA: TGTGCCAGCTCACCACAGAATGGCGAAAAACTGTTTTTT. As protein: CASSPQNGEKLFF.

In the case of this clone: A junction end diverges from the germline sequence, so it may reflect a read error. Other DNA sequences in this sample translate to the same CDR3. The V call is TRBV5-4, the J call TRBJ1-2; 8 bases are shared with TRBD1. The CDR3 extends over 14 amino acids. CDR1 and CDR2 from the germline V gene are SGHNT and YYREEE (reference sequence). CDR3 coding DNA: TGTGCCAGCAGTTTTTCAGGGGGCAACTATGGCTACACTTTC. Translating gives CASSFSGGNYGYTF.

The V gene is TRBV29-1, the J gene TRBJ1-5; 8 nucleotides match TRBD1. The CDR3 is 13 amino acids. Trimming cost V 5 bases and J 3 bases; bases outside gene matches: 3. The germline gives CDR1 SQVTM, CDR2 ANQGSEA. The CDR3 DNA reads as TGCAGCGTTCGGACAGGGAACAATCAGCCCCAGCATTTT. The encoded protein is CSVRTGNNQPQHF.

V gene TRBV2 combines with J gene TRBJ1-6; D unclear. CDR1 is SNHLY, CDR2 FYNNEI, per germline. The CDR3 has 13 residues. V shed 6 bases and J shed 11 bases, with 14 bases lying between them. CDR3 amino acids: CASSGDHGTPLHF. DNA for the CDR3: TGTGCCAGCAGCGGGGATCATGGGACACCCCTCCACTTT.

The rearrangement links TRBV5-8 to TRBJ1-5, with 8 bases fitting TRBD1. With 4 bases clipped from V and 0 bases from J, the junction kept 9 bases outside the gene matches. The CDR3 consists of 17 residues. The germline CDR1 and CDR2 sequences are SGHTS and YDEGEE. CDR3 region: CASSVGTGYYSNQPQHF. The CDR3 region has the DNA TGTGCCAGCAGCGTCGGGACAGGTTACTATAGCAATCAGCCCCAGCATTTT.

V usage is TRBV19 and J usage is TRBJ1-2, with TRBD1 identical over 9 bases. V dropped 4 bases and J dropped 7; count of bases not matched to a gene: 10. Germline V CDR1 and CDR2: LNHDA, SQIVND (reference sequence). This CDR3 contains 15 residues. DNA for the CDR3: TGTGCCAGTAGTAAAGGGACAGGGAAGTATACTGGCTACACCTTC. Amino acid sequence: CASSKGTGKYTGYTF.

This clone was counted between two and nine times. This rearrangement joins TRBV4-3 to TRBJ2-7; D might be TRBD2 (7 bases). The CDR3 consists of 16 residues. The germline V and J ends were trimmed by 1 base and 7 bases, with 20 bases remaining between them. Germline-derived CDR1 and CDR2 are LGHNA and YSLEER. CDR3 sequence (DNA): TGCGCCAGCAGCCAAGGTCTTTCGGGGGGCCTCGGGGAGCAGTACTTC. Translated: CASSQGLSGGLGEQYF.

The rearrangement uses TRBV7-9 and TRBJ1-1; the D is unclear. The germline gives CDR1 SEHNR, CDR2 FQNEAQ (reference sequence). V shed 7 bases and J shed 1 base, with 13 bases lying between them. This CDR3 is 14 amino acids long. The CDR3 reads CASTANRGNTEAFF. CDR3 DNA: TGTGCCAGCACGGCGAATCGGGGGAACACTGAAGCTTTCTTT.

The chain employs TRBV4-3 and TRBJ2-2; D is uncertain. Trimming removed 0 bases at V and 7 bases at J, with 12 bases between. The CDR3 runs to 15 residues. Germline CDR1 and CDR2: LGHNA and YSLEER. Written as DNA, the CDR3 is TGCGCCAGCAGCCAAGATCTTCCTGGGCGCGGGGAGCTGTTTTTT. Amino acid sequence: CASSQDLPGRGELFF.

The sample holds one count of this clone. The rearrangement uses TRBV5-1 and TRBJ1-6, with 7 bases aligning to TRBD1. J lost 7 bases, V lost 0 bases, and 4 bases had no gene match. CDR1 SGHRS and CDR2 YFSETQ come from the germline V gene. This CDR3 has 15 amino acids. The CDR3 nucleotides read TGCGCCAGCAGCTTGGCCGGGACAGTCAATTCACCCCTCCACTTT. This gives the protein CASSLAGTVNSPLHF.

The chain carries TRBV5-1 and TRBJ1-1; the D gene is possibly TRBD1 (6 bases). The CDR3 has 14 residues. Germline assignment: CDR1 SGHRS and CDR2 YFSETQ. V was clipped by 0 bases and J by 5 bases, with 11 bases between them. The CDR3 sequence is CASSLDPGDTEAFF. CDR3 nucleotide sequence: TGCGCCAGCAGCTTGGATCCAGGGGATACTGAAGCTTTCTTT.

J is TRBJ2-7 and V is TRBV15, with 7 bases aligning to TRBD1. Germline loops: CDR1 LNHNV, CDR2 YYDKDF (reference sequence). This CDR3 contains 14 residues. The V and J ends lost 4 bases and 6 bases, in that order; junction bases with no gene match: 9. Written as DNA, the CDR3 is TGTGCCACCAGCATCTGGACAGGTCGCGGCGAGCAGTACTTC. It specifies CATSIWTGRGEQYF.